This T cell receptor beta chain was documented in a study of T cell responses to AZD1222 COVID-19 vaccine. The assay was immunoSEQ multiplex PCR, and TCRdb's table has in-frame clones only and misses some. The repertoire holds fewer than 90,000 clones, with about 82% as singletons. Germline CDR1 and CDR2: SGHNT and YENEEA. CDR3 length: 15 residues. Trimming removed 1 base at V and 3 bases at J, with 11 bases between. The J gene is TRBJ2-3, the V gene TRBV11-3; D uncertain. This material consisted of peripheral blood, taken 28 days after the second AZD1222 dose. This clonotype was sampled from an adult who received the AZD1222 COVID-19 vaccine. This chain's CDR3 is CASSLGQIGTDTQYF. The CDR3 region has the DNA TGTGCCAGCAGCTTAGGGCAAATCGGTACAGATACGCAGTATTTT.